This note documents a single T cell receptor (beta chain) sequence. Its target is unknown. V was pared by 6 bases and J by 2 bases, with 17 bases between. Germline V gene data show CDR1 as MNHNS and CDR2 as SASEGT. CDR3 length: 15 residues. The source of the sample is a study of cytomegalovirus exposure and HLA in healthy donors. Primers for the PCR totalled 60 Vbeta and 13 Jbeta. Measured with immunoSEQ multiplex PCR; TCRdb has only the in-frame clones, and not every one. Among roughly 120,000 clones, around 77% were seen once, and the ten largest hold 9.5% to 15%. Whole-study results and caveats: Investigators reported 150 to 200 TCR beta chains as tied to cytomegalovirus. Among the CMV-associated chains, a few were confirmed in vitro as specific for CMV antigens. V- and J-gene trimming in TCR beta was tied to a missense DCLRE1C variant by an analysis performed later. While the bulk of TCR sequences proved rare, some public TCRs turned up in many donors.

The chain combines TRBV6-1 with TRBJ2-7; D possibly corresponds to TRBD1 (6 bases). Sequencing was performed on PBMCs. The receptor was isolated from a woman aged 40 to 50 in good health and CMV-seropositive. The CDR3 reads CASSEQGKVTYEQYF. The CDR3 DNA reads TGTGCCAGCAGCGAACAGGGCAAAGTAACCTACGAGCAGTACTTC.